This is a list of T cell receptor beta chains from one sample in a study of cytomegalovirus exposure and HLA in healthy donors. The method was immunoSEQ multiplex PCR; TCRdb's version includes in-frame clones alone and lacks a portion of them. The sample holds about 160,000 clones; around 79% are singletons and the top ten take approximately 3.7%. The sequencing input was PBMCs. These receptors all stem from a human donor in good health. CDR3s include the opening cysteine and the closing phenylalanine or tryptophan. The D gene is left open where the match is weak. The size of a clone is reported for some rows only, either as once, few or many, or as a class for expanded clones.

>TRBV11-2|NA|NA|TRBJ1-1
TGTGCCAGCAGCTCCGGACGGGGGGAGCGCGAAGCTTTCTTT
CASSSGRGEREAFF
>TRBV9|NA|TRBD2|TRBJ2-5
TGTGCCAGCAGCGTAGGGAAAGCTAGCGGCCAAGAGACCCAGTACTTC
CASSVGKASGQETQYF
>TRBV19|NA|TRBD1|TRBJ1-1
TGTGCCAGTACCGACAGGGGCTACACTGAAGCTTTCTTT
CASTDRGYTEAFF
>TRBV4-1|NA|TRBD2|TRBJ2-7
TGCGCCAGCAGCCCCTCCTTGAGGACTAGCGGGAGGGCCAATAGGTACTACGAGCAGTACTTC
CASSPSLRTSGRANRYYEQYF
>TRBV6-1|NA|NA|TRBJ2-1
TGTGCCAGCACCCCCGGCAGCGTCTACAATGAGCAGTTCTTC
CASTPGSVYNEQFF
>TRBV11-3|few|TRBD2|TRBJ2-2
TGTGCCAGCAGCTCCCCACCGACTAGTCGGGAGGTAGGCACCGGGGAGCTGTTTTTT
CASSSPPTSREVGTGELFF
>TRBV2|NA|TRBD2|TRBJ2-7
TGTGCCAGCAGTGACTTACTAGCGGGGGCAAACGAGCAGTACTTC
CASSDLLAGANEQYF
>TRBV6-5|NA|TRBD1|TRBJ1-2
TGTGCCAGCAGTTCCCGCCCGGGACAGTCTAACTATGGCTACACCTTC
CASSSRPGQSNYGYTF
>TRBV21-1|NA|NA|TRBJ2-7
NA
CASSKVAGGIYEQYF
>TRBV7-3|NA|TRBD1|TRBJ2-7
TGTGCCAGCAGCTTAGACAGGGCCTACGAGCAGTACTTC
CASSLDRAYEQYF
>TRBV6-5|few|NA|TRBJ1-4
TGTGCCAGCAGTTACTCACAGGGCGGTGAAAAACTGTTTTTT
CASSYSQGGEKLFF
>TRBV28|once|NA|TRBJ2-4
TGTGCCAGCTGTCCGGACAGGAGGGGCACCTTAGCCAAAAACATTCAGTACTTC
CASCPDRRGTLAKNIQYF
>TRBV10-3|NA|NA|TRBJ2-7
TGTGCCATCTTACCAGAGGACTCCTACGAGCAGTACTTC
CAILPEDSYEQYF
>TRBV6-1|NA|NA|TRBJ2-2
TGTGCCAGCAGCCCCGGACTAAACACCGGGGAGCTGTTTTTT
CASSPGLNTGELFF